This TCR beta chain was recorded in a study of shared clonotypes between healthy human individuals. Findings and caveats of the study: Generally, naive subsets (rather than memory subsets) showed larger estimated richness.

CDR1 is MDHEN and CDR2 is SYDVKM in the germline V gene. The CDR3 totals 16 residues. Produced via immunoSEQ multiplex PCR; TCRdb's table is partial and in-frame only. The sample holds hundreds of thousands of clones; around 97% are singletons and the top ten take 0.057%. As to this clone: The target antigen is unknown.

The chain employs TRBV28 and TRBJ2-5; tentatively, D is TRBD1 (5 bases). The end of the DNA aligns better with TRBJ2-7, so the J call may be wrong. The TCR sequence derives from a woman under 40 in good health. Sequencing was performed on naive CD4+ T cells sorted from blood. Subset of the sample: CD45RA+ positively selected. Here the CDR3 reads CASSLSQGRVPYEQYF. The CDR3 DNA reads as TGTGCCAGCAGTTTGTCTCAGGGCAGGGTGCCGTACGAGCAGTACTTC.